A selection of T cell receptor beta chains follows, all from one sample in a study of T cells after yellow fever vaccination. TCRdb independently ran MiXCR on the 5' RACE reads; one entry per CDR3 protein. The data show roughly 150,000 distinct CDR3 sequences, 7.7% seen once. The sequencing here drew on CD4+ T cells sorted from PBMCs, taken 5 days after the yellow fever booster vaccination. These receptors were collected from a young man who received the YFV17D yellow fever vaccine. Both conserved end residues are part of each CDR3. The D gene is left open where the match is weak. Only part of the rows carry a size: once, few, many, or a class if the clone is expanded.

many,TRBJ2-7,TRBV11-2,TRBD2,CASWGTRIHEQYF,TGTGCCAGCTGGGGGACTAGAATCCACGAGCAGTACTTC
NA,TRBJ2-3,TRBV20-1,NA,CSAQTPGLEKGRVDTQYF,TGCAGTGCCCAGACTCCGGGCTTAGAAAAGGGGCGGGTAGATACGCAGTATTTT
many,TRBJ2-1,TRBV5-1,NA,CASSPPLAGNEQFF,TGCGCCAGCAGCCCACCGCTTGCGGGGAATGAGCAGTTCTTC
few,TRBJ2-1,TRBV2,NA,CASAPPSRAEQFF,TGTGCCAGCGCCCCCCCATCGAGAGCTGAGCAGTTCTTC
many,TRBJ1-1,TRBV5-1,NA,CASSLVDAFTEAFF,TGCGCCAGCAGCTTGGTTGATGCCTTCACTGAAGCTTTCTTT
few,TRBJ2-3,TRBV18,NA,CASSLSLGPADTQYF,TGTGCCAGCTCACTGTCTTTGGGCCCGGCAGATACGCAGTATTTT
many,TRBJ2-1,TRBV11-2,TRBD1,CASSRDRVSASRDEQFF,TGTGCCAGCAGCCGGGACAGGGTTAGCGCCTCACGGGATGAGCAGTTCTTC
many,TRBJ2-4,TRBV23-1,NA,CASSQEPLGPRGRNIQYF,TGCGCCAGCAGTCAAGAGCCCCTGGGGCCACGGGGGCGAAACATTCAGTACTTC
many,TRBJ2-3,TRBV7-2,TRBD2,CASRTWGLATDTQYF,TGTGCCAGCAGGACCTGGGGACTAGCGACAGATACGCAGTATTTT
few,TRBJ2-6,TRBV5-8,NA,CASSLGLRGANVLTF,TGTGCCAGCAGCCTGGGCCTTCGGGGGGCCAACGTCCTGACTTTC
many,TRBJ2-1,TRBV18,NA,CASSPLGGPDNEQFF,TGTGCCAGCTCACCCCTAGGCGGACCGGACAATGAGCAGTTCTTC
many,TRBJ2-1,TRBV15,TRBD2,CATRGLAGGAREQFF,TGTGCCACCAGAGGACTAGCGGGAGGGGCTCGTGAGCAGTTCTTC
many,TRBJ2-1,TRBV20-1,TRBD2,CSARSAGEGSEQFF,TGCAGTGCTAGGTCGGCGGGAGAGGGGAGTGAGCAGTTCTTC
many,TRBJ2-7,TRBV28,NA,CASGADVGSSYEQYF,TGTGCCAGCGGAGCGGATGTCGGGAGCTCCTACGAGCAGTACTTC
many,TRBJ2-1,TRBV6-2/TRBV6-3,NA,CASSQGTEQFF,TGTGCCAGCAGCCAAGGTACGGAGCAGTTCTTC
many,TRBJ2-5,TRBV20-1,NA,CSARDKIAITGTQYF,TGCAGTGCTAGAGATAAGATAGCGATTACGGGGACCCAGTACTTC
many,TRBJ2-1,TRBV11-3,NA,CASSLGFPYNEQFF,TGTGCCAGCAGCTTAGGTTTCCCCTACAATGAGCAGTTCTTC
few,TRBJ2-7,TRBV28,NA,CASSLSQAGSYEQYF,TGTGCCAGCAGTTTATCCCAGGCGGGGTCCTACGAGCAGTACTTC
many,TRBJ2-2,TRBV7-2,TRBD2,CASSLRLAGAGELFF,TGTGCCAGCAGCTTAAGACTAGCGGGAGCCGGGGAGCTGTTTTTT
many,TRBJ2-2,TRBV7-6,TRBD1,CASSPPGQGFFGIPGELFF,TGTGCCAGCAGCCCTCCGGGACAGGGCTTTTTTGGGATCCCCGGGGAGCTGTTTTTT
many,TRBJ2-7,TRBV7-8,NA,CASSRGAGAYEQYF,TGTGCCAGCAGCCGCGGAGCTGGGGCCTACGAGCAGTACTTC
many,TRBJ2-3,TRBV5-1,NA,CASSLAELGGTDTQYF,TGCGCCAGCAGCTTGGCGGAGTTGGGAGGCACAGATACGCAGTATTTT
many,TRBJ2-2,TRBV28,NA,CASILGRATGELFF,NA
many,TRBJ2-3,TRBV29-1,TRBD2,CSVAGRPSGTQYF,TGCAGCGTTGCCGGGAGGCCGTCCGGTACGCAGTATTTT
many,TRBJ2-7,TRBV12-3/TRBV12-4,TRBD1,CASSYGTAQDYEQYF,TGTGCCAGCAGCTATGGGACAGCTCAAGACTACGAGCAGTACTTC
many,TRBJ2-1,TRBV7-8,NA,CASSFYIGSNEQFF,TGTGCCAGCAGCTTCTACATTGGTTCCAATGAGCAGTTCTTC
many,TRBJ1-4,TRBV28,NA,CASSPIPEKLFF,TGTGCCAGCAGTCCCATTCCCGAAAAACTGTTTTTT
many,TRBJ2-3,TRBV28,TRBD1,CASSHRGRGTDTQYF,TGTGCCAGCAGTCACAGGGGGCGGGGCACAGATACGCAGTATTTT
many,TRBJ2-1,TRBV24-1,TRBD2,CAAGGRASDEQFF,TGTGCGGCGGGCGGGAGGGCCTCCGATGAGCAGTTCTTC
many,TRBJ2-3,TRBV28,NA,CASSERGINTQYF,TGTGCCAGCAGCGAACGCGGGATAAATACGCAGTATTTT
many,TRBJ2-7,TRBV7-2,NA,CASSLASAFPYEQYF,TGTGCCAGCAGCTTAGCGAGCGCATTTCCCTACGAGCAGTACTTC
many,TRBJ2-4,TRBV7-2,TRBD1,CASSFARDRGRDIQYF,TGTGCCAGCAGCTTCGCCCGGGACAGGGGCAGAGACATTCAGTACTTC
many,TRBJ1-5,TRBV19,NA,CASSKGLVNQPQHF,TGTGCCAGTAGTAAGGGTCTCGTCAATCAGCCCCAGCATTTT
many,TRBJ1-6,TRBV11-2,NA,CASSLRGIGSSYNSPLHF,TGTGCCAGCAGCTTACGGGGGATTGGGAGCTCCTATAATTCACCCCTCCACTTT
many,TRBJ2-3,TRBV10-3,NA,CAISGSASTDTQYF,TGTGCCATCAGTGGTAGCGCCAGCACAGATACGCAGTATTTT
many,TRBJ2-4,TRBV11-1,NA,CASSPRGAKPLGKNIQYF,TGTGCCAGCAGCCCCAGGGGCGCCAAGCCCTTAGGCAAAAACATTCAGTACTTC
many,TRBJ1-1,TRBV20-1,NA,CSARRQLGDTEAFF,TGCAGTGCTAGACGACAGTTAGGGGACACTGAAGCTTTCTTT
many,TRBJ2-1,TRBV7-8,NA,CASSLLASDNEQFF,TGTGCCAGCAGCTTACTCGCTAGTGACAATGAGCAGTTCTTC
many,TRBJ2-1,TRBV5-6,NA,CASSTPGAHNEQFF,TGTGCCAGCAGCACCCCGGGAGCCCACAATGAGCAGTTCTTC
many,TRBJ2-2,TRBV2,NA,CARHSQGNTGELFF,TGTGCCCGGCATTCACAGGGGAACACCGGGGAGCTGTTTTTT
many,TRBJ1-4,TRBV29-1,NA,CSVADPRGTNEKLFF,TGCAGCGTTGCTGACCCCAGGGGTACTAATGAAAAACTGTTTTTT
many,TRBJ2-7,TRBV20-1,NA,CSARTYVEQYF,TGCAGTGCCCGGACGTACGTTGAGCAGTACTTC
many,TRBJ2-1,TRBV20-1,TRBD2,CSAPRTSAHEQFF,TGCAGTGCTCCTCGGACTAGCGCCCATGAGCAGTTCTTC
many,TRBJ2-1,TRBV29-1,NA,CSVQYRVRNNEQFF,TGCAGCGTCCAGTACAGGGTGAGGAACAATGAGCAGTTCTTC
many,TRBJ2-2,TRBV14,NA,CASRFANTGELFF,TGTGCCAGCAGGTTCGCGAACACCGGGGAGCTGTTTTTT
many,TRBJ2-1,TRBV19,TRBD2,CASSISSGVYNEQFF,TGTGCCAGTAGTATCTCTAGCGGGGTCTACAATGAGCAGTTCTTC
many,TRBJ1-1,TRBV7-5,NA,CISVPEASPDRANTEAFF,NA
many,TRBJ2-1,TRBV12-3/TRBV12-4,NA,CASSLGAPSYNEQFF,TGTGCCAGCAGTTTGGGAGCGCCCTCCTACAATGAGCAGTTCTTC
few,TRBJ2-5,TRBV20-1,TRBD2,CSAQREGLETQYF,TGCAGTGCACAGCGGGAGGGCCTCGAGACCCAGTACTTC
many,TRBJ2-2,TRBV2,NA,CASSEARANTGELFF,TGTGCCAGCAGTGAAGCCAGGGCTAACACCGGGGAGCTGTTTTTT
few,TRBJ2-2,TRBV7-2,NA,CASSLRRTGELFF,TGTGCCAGCAGCTTACGGCGGACCGGGGAGCTGTTTTTT